This TCR beta chain originates from a study of shared clonotypes between healthy human individuals. Study-wide points: An expected dependence of interdonor clonotype sharing on sequencing depth was noted. For naive CD4 cells, 4.5% to 6.5% of clonotypes were shared across a handful of donors. Generation of non-shared clonotypes was less probable than generation of clonotypes shared by all four donors.

The CDR3 loop spans 15 amino acids. Between the trimmed V and J ends, which lost 5 bases and 0 bases, there was a span of 13 bases. CDR1 and CDR2 (germline): SEHNR, FQNEAQ (reference sequence). The repertoire was sequenced with immunoSEQ multiplex PCR; TCRdb's copy has only in-frame clones and lacks some. The repertoire holds more than 2,000,000 clones, with roughly 92% as singletons. Worth noting for this clone: Its specificity is unknown.

What was sequenced was naive CD4+ T cells sorted from blood. As for subset: CD45RA+ positively selected. The TCR originated in a man younger than 35 in good health. The chain combines TRBV7-9 with TRBJ1-1; TRBD1 is a possible D gene (6 bases). CDR3 bases: TGTGCCAGCAGCCAACCGCAGGGGATGAACACTGAAGCTTTCTTT. It yields the protein CASSQPQGMNTEAFF.